This TCR beta chain originates from a study of T cell changes during pregnancy in multiple sclerosis (dated by TCRdb to the late 2010s). Describing the broader study: In women with multiple sclerosis, the researchers looked at how the T cell repertoire shifted as pregnancy progressed.

The protocol used for the library was the immunoSEQ multiplex PCR assay. TCRdb re-hosts the immuneACCESS table, in-frame sequences only. Its copies lack some clones; in the studies checked, an unresolved V gene accounts for under half of them, and the cause for the rest is not known. This sample is represented by 90,000 to 120,000 clones; around 90% of them were singletons. The ten biggest clones cover more than 0.65% of the sample. V gives up 5 bases and J gives up 8 bases, and the segment between their germline ends measures 15 bases. The CDR3 holds 13 amino acids from the cysteine to the phenylalanine. Left in the record is the CDR3 DNA by itself, 39 bases read in frame from the first base. CDR1 and CDR2 (SEHNR, FQNEAQ) derive from the germline V gene (reference sequence). In regard to this clone: Its antigen target is currently unknown. Qualities for individual bases were not recorded, and no much larger clone is one base off.

The chain employs TRBV7-9 and TRBJ1-2, and possibly TRBD1, on 6 matching bases. Specimen: peripheral blood, collected in the third trimester of pregnancy. This TCR was recovered from a female donor in good health, enrolled as a control in a pregnancy study. In nucleotide form, the sequence is TGTGCCAGCAGCGGCGGCAGGGGCCAAGGCTACACCTTC. Its amino acids are CASSGGRGQGYTF.